These T cell receptor beta chains were read from a single sample in a study of T cell changes during pregnancy in multiple sclerosis. Assay: immunoSEQ multiplex PCR; the TCRdb copy retains only in-frame clones and omits some. The data hold fewer than 150,000 clones, with roughly 97% observed a single time. The sample consisted of peripheral blood, taken after pregnancy. The source is a female donor with multiple sclerosis, enrolled in a pregnancy study. The CDR3 runs from the conserved cysteine through the conserved F or W.

v_call	j_call	cdr3_aa
TRBV4-3	TRBJ2-1	CASSQDTLALNEQFF
TRBV6-6	TRBJ2-7	CASSPGGQSFHPDF
TRBV19	TRBJ1-2	CASLYTGQGAGGYTF
TRBV7-9	TRBJ2-7	CASSTGQVSYEQYF
TRBV7-8	TRBJ2-1	CASSLAGDWEQFF
TRBV19	TRBJ1-5	CASSIAHLRQPQHF
TRBV28	TRBJ2-3	CASSLTSGTSTDTQYF
TRBV5-6	TRBJ2-7	CASSLGGGYEQYF
TRBV5-4	TRBJ1-1	CASSYRDRVTEAFF
TRBV7-6	TRBJ1-1	CASSPQGAYAFF
TRBV12-2	TRBJ1-5	CASRLFGVWSNQPQHF
TRBV9	TRBJ1-2	CASSVDGQGYGYTF
TRBV7-2	TRBJ2-3	CASSRKPSLAVTDTQYF
TRBV5-1	TRBJ2-3	CASSLGGGRPATDTQYF
TRBV4-1	TRBJ2-7	CASSQDGGLTYEQYF
TRBV6-5	TRBJ1-5	CASGRGNQPQHF
TRBV6-5	TRBJ2-7	CASSTLGGVLYEQYF
TRBV6-5	TRBJ2-7	CASSPGGNEQYF
TRBV7-9	TRBJ2-1	CASSLAAGDRYNEQFF
TRBV15	TRBJ2-7	CATSRGGVAGGPLEQYF
TRBV9	TRBJ1-2	CASSAQGANYGYTF
TRBV5-4	TRBJ2-7	CASRSGTSGHYEQYF